This TCR beta chain was captured by sequencing in a study of CD8+CD57+ T cells in acquired aplastic anemia. Germline V gives CDR1 DFQATT, CDR2 SNEGSKA (reference sequence). The CDR3 is made up of 13 amino acids. Genomic DNA was employed as the template in profiling TCR beta VDJ and CDR3. TCRdb re-derived calls from the reads in MiXCR, one entry per CDR3 protein. The sample holds approximately 220,000 distinct CDR3 sequences, almost 50% seen once. This clonotype was picked up one time. All sequencing subjects had displayed CD8+CD57+ cell expansion on flow cytometry. V usage is TRBV20-1 and J usage is TRBJ1-2; D may be TRBD1 (5 bases). This receptor was obtained from a human donor with aplastic anemia. The sample consisted of sorted CD4+, CD8+, or CD8+CD57+ T cells (not recorded which) from PBMCs. The CDR3 protein is CSAPVGGRGGYTF. In DNA form, the CDR3 reads TGCAGCGCACCCGTCGGCGGAAGGGGTGGCTACACCTTC.